This T cell receptor (beta chain) stems from a study of blood T cell repertoires in COVID-19 (dated by TCRdb to 2019 to 2021). Describing the broader study: The collaborator samples originated in the United States, Italy and Spain and spanned the acute and convalescent phases of COVID-19. Subjects who had been exposed to COVID-19, were actively infected with it, or had recovered from it provided the deeply sampled blood TCRbeta repertoires that made up the dataset. Sample metadata almost always included a de-identified subject ID, COVID-19 status, age in years and sex. The repertoires were released in a freely available public database meant as a resource for research on the immune response to SARS-CoV-2. The prospective study material was composed of cDNA or gDNA derived from T cells, B-cell-depleted T cells, or PBMCs. Samples were obtained from the ongoing ImmuneRACE study (first 160 participants) and from 1,200 or so subjects provided by 6 global collaborators. Where HLA class I and class II types were available, the types were taken from metadata supplied by the sample provider, not from assay-based typing.

The collaborating institutions used their own protocols to collect whole blood in K2EDTA tubes. For TCRbeta analysis, collaborator samples were shipped as frozen whole blood, as isolated PBMCs, or as DNA extracted from either sample type. With regard to this clone: It lacks a known antigen. Qualities for individual bases were not recorded, and no much larger clone is one base off.

TCRbeta CDR3 regions were amplified from genomic DNA using the immunoSEQ Assay, a bias-controlled multiplex PCR. The source study handled its data this way. Within the assay, amplification of reference gene primers was used to estimate how many nucleated cells each sample contained. To quantify the absolute abundance of each unique TCRbeta CDR3 rearrangement, sequence reads were collapsed and filtered. For each sample, productive Simpson clonality was calculated as the square root of Simpson's diversity index over productive rearrangements. The table was pulled from immuneACCESS by TCRdb, which kept in-frame rearrangements only. Such tables lose some clones; where checked, under half of the loss comes from unresolved V genes, and the rest has no known cause. V, J and clone size are those of that table, while D and trimming were read from the DNA. The sample records 75,000 to 95,000 clones, 80% to 85% of which are singletons. Under 35% of the sample comes from the top ten.

Summary of the overall study and its limitations: The amount of clinical and demographic metadata varied by source and participant and was provided uncurated.

The CDR3 runs 13 residues from the cysteine to the phenylalanine. Left in the record is the CDR3 DNA by itself, 39 bases read in frame from the first base. The germline V gene encodes CDR1 WNHNN and CDR2 SYGVQD (reference sequence). V lost 7 bases and J lost 1 base; the stretch between them is 10 bases long. This receptor chain uses TRBV10-1 and TRBJ1-1, with a weak D call of TRBD1 (6 bases match). The sample consisted of peripheral blood. This receptor was identified in a human donor in a cohort sampled during active COVID-19. The sequenced DNA: TGCGCCAGCACCCTAGGGGGGAACACTGAAGCTTTCTTT. This sequence encodes CASTLGGNTEAFF.